This is a list of T cell receptor beta chains from one sample in a study of human T cells and chemical hapten exposure. TCRdb reprocessed the RACE reads with MiXCR, giving one entry per CDR3 protein. The sample has 50,000 to 60,000 distinct CDR3 sequences; 9.5% to 15% are singletons. The sample was whole blood, taken in connection with sensitization to the hapten diphenylcyclopropenone (DPC). The receptors here all came from a man aged 30 to 39 with alopecia areata. Some clones in this sample may be carry-over from other donors' samples. The CDR3 runs from the conserved cysteine through the conserved F or W. D genes are given only for firm matches. Expanded clones get a size class; other rows say once, few or many, or leave the size out.

d_call	v_call	j_call	clone_size	cdr3_nt	cdr3_aa
TRBD1	TRBV27	TRBJ1-6	many	TGTGCCAGCAGGACAGGGGATAATTCACCCCTCCACTTT	CASRTGDNSPLHF
-	TRBV7-9	TRBJ2-1	many	TGTGCCAGCAGCTTAGTCTCTGGGTACAATGAGCAGTTCTTC	CASSLVSGYNEQFF
-	TRBV28	TRBJ1-5	-	TGTGCCAGCAGTTTAGGGAGACGGATTTATAGCAATCAGCCCCAGCATTTT	CASSLGRRIYSNQPQHF
-	TRBV4-1	TRBJ2-1	few	TGCGCCAGCAGCCAAGACATAAATGAGCAGTTCTTC	CASSQDINEQFF
-	TRBV6-5	TRBJ1-5	-	TGTGCCAGCAGCCGGACAGTACTCCAGCCCCAGCATTTT	CASSRTVLQPQHF
-	TRBV2	TRBJ1-5	many	TGTGCCAGCAGATTGGAGGGACCCCAGCATTTT	CASRLEGPQHF
-	TRBV9	TRBJ1-2	few	TGTGCCAGCAGCGCACAGGGACCTTATAACTATGGCTACACCTTC	CASSAQGPYNYGYTF
-	TRBV30	TRBJ2-1	-	TGTGCCTGGAGTGGTGGAGGGGGCGGTAGTACTTACAATGAGCAGTTCTTC	CAWSGGGGGSTYNEQFF
TRBD2	TRBV7-6	TRBJ2-1	few	TGTGCCAGCAGCGAAAAGGGACTAGCGGCCCCCGGGTACAATGAGCAGTTCTTC	CASSEKGLAAPGYNEQFF
TRBD1	TRBV28	TRBJ2-7	-	TGTGCCAGCAGTTCCCCCCAGGGGGCGCGGGAGCAGTACTTC	CASSSPQGAREQYF
-	TRBV29-1	TRBJ2-7	few	TGCAGCGTTGAAGATCCCGGCGGCTACGAGCAGTACTTC	CSVEDPGGYEQYF
TRBD2	TRBV4-3	TRBJ2-7	many	TGCGCCAGCAGCCAGGGACTAGCGGGATCCTACGAGCAGTACTTC	CASSQGLAGSYEQYF
TRBD1	TRBV6-6	TRBJ2-3	-	TGTGCCAGCAGTTATGGTGGACAGGGGCCCTGGATAACAGATACGCAGTATTTT	CASSYGGQGPWITDTQYF
-	TRBV6-4	TRBJ1-5	many	TGTGCCAGCAGGGTTTCGTATAGCAATCAGCCCCAGCATTTT	CASRVSYSNQPQHF
TRBD1	TRBV28	TRBJ2-3	many	TGTGCCAGCAGTTCATTACAGGGGGCCGCAGATACGCAGTATTTT	CASSSLQGAADTQYF
-	TRBV24-1	TRBJ2-2	-	TGTGCCACCAGTGACCCCGCCAGGAACACCGGGGAGCTGTTTTTT	CATSDPARNTGELFF
-	TRBV6-6	TRBJ2-3	many	TGTGCCAGCAGTTACTCGTTGAACCCCGGACACTCTGACACAGATACGCAGTATTTT	CASSYSLNPGHSDTDTQYF
TRBD2	TRBV9	TRBJ2-5	few	TGTGCCAGCAGCGACAGGTCCGGGAGGAACCAAGAGACCCAGTACTTC	CASSDRSGRNQETQYF
-	TRBV5-1	TRBJ2-3	-	TGCGCCAGCAGCCCACTAGGACCGAGCACAGATACGCAGTATTTT	CASSPLGPSTDTQYF
TRBD1	TRBV12-3/TRBV12-4	TRBJ1-1	many	TGTGCCAGCAGTCTCGGGACAGGGGGTACTGAAGCTTTCTTT	CASSLGTGGTEAFF
-	TRBV7-2	TRBJ1-2	few	TGTGCCAGCAGCCAGAACTCTAACTATGGCTACACCTTC	CASSQNSNYGYTF
-	TRBV3-1	TRBJ2-5	few	TGTGCCAGCAGCCAAGTATATCAAGAGACCCAGTACTTC	CASSQVYQETQYF
-	TRBV5-1	TRBJ2-3	-	TGCGCCAGCAGCTTGGCGCCCGGCGGAGATACGCAGTATTTT	CASSLAPGGDTQYF
TRBD2	TRBV7-2	TRBJ2-1	-	TGTGCCAGCAGCTTAGTGAGCGGGGGGACGTACAATGAGCAGTTCTTC	CASSLVSGGTYNEQFF
TRBD1	TRBV20-1	TRBJ1-2	many	TGCAGTGCTAAGCGCCGGGACAGCCAAAGCCGCTACACCTTC	CSAKRRDSQSRYTF
-	TRBV5-4	TRBJ2-3	-	TGTGCCAGCAGCTTGGGTTCAGGGGCTCGCACAGATACGCAGTATTTT	CASSLGSGARTDTQYF
-	TRBV24-1	TRBJ2-4	many	TGTGCCACCAGTGATTTTTCAGGGGTCGGCAAAAACATTCAGTACTTC	CATSDFSGVGKNIQYF
-	TRBV28	TRBJ1-4	few	TGTGCCAGCATCCCCCCTGCCGGGGCCCTAGGGGGTGAAAAACTGTTTTTT	CASIPPAGALGGEKLFF
TRBD1	TRBV29-1	TRBJ1-1	many	TGCAGCGCACAGGACAGGTCAACCCGAAAAGCTTTCTTT	CSAQDRSTRKAFF
TRBD2	TRBV6-1	TRBJ2-3	-	TGTGCCAGCAGCTTTACTAGCGGGGTCGCAGATACGCAGTATTTT	CASSFTSGVADTQYF
TRBD1	TRBV10-1	TRBJ2-7	-	TGCGCCAGCAGCCCCATGGGACAGCCGTTCGAGCAGTACTTC	CASSPMGQPFEQYF
-	TRBV10-3	TRBJ1-1	-	TGTGCCATCAGGGACGGGACACGGAACACTGAAGCTTTCTTT	CAIRDGTRNTEAFF
-	TRBV9	TRBJ2-2	many	TGTGCCAGCAGCGCACCCGCGAACACCGGGGAGCTGTTTTTT	CASSAPANTGELFF
-	TRBV20-1	TRBJ2-7	many	TGCAGTGCTAGAGAGGGGGGCGACGCCTACGAGCAGTACTTC	CSAREGGDAYEQYF
-	TRBV2	TRBJ1-1	-	TGTGCCAGCAGTGTTTCCCCCCGGGGCACTGAAGCTTTCTTT	CASSVSPRGTEAFF
TRBD2	TRBV6-4	TRBJ2-6	many	TGTGCCAGCAGTCAAGCGGGGGACTCTGGGGCCAACGTCCTGACTTTC	CASSQAGDSGANVLTF
-	TRBV12-3/TRBV12-4	TRBJ2-4	many	TGTGCCAGCAGTTTAGCGCGGGGCAAAGACTTC	CASSLARGKDF
-	TRBV6-2/TRBV6-3	TRBJ2-2	few	TGTGCCAGCAGTCTCGACCGGCCCGGGGAGCTGTTTTTT	CASSLDRPGELFF
-	TRBV19	TRBJ1-2	many	TGTGCCAGTGGATACAGACACTCTAACTATGGCTACACCTTC	CASGYRHSNYGYTF
TRBD1	TRBV27	TRBJ2-3	-	TGTGCCAGCAGTTACAGGGGGATGACAGATACGCAGTATTTT	CASSYRGMTDTQYF
-	TRBV6-2/TRBV6-3	TRBJ1-2	many	TGTGCCAGCACCCGGACAGACGACGGGTATGGCTACACCTTC	CASTRTDDGYGYTF
-	TRBV20-1	TRBJ2-6	few	TGCAGTGCTAGTCCTAGCTCTGGGGCCAACGTCCTGACTTTC	CSASPSSGANVLTF
TRBD1	TRBV19	TRBJ1-2	-	TGTGCCAGTATTCGAACCGGGACAGCCTATGGCTACACCTTC	CASIRTGTAYGYTF
-	TRBV3-1	TRBJ2-2	many	TGTGCCAGCAGCCAAGGCCCAGGGCTCGGGGAGCTGTTTTTT	CASSQGPGLGELFF
TRBD2	TRBV28	TRBJ2-7	many	TGTGCCACCAGAGCAGCGGGGGGGCCCTACGAGCAGTACTTC	CATRAAGGPYEQYF
-	TRBV19	TRBJ2-7	-	TGTGCCAGTAGTCCCGGCGGGCAGGCATATTCCTACGAGCAGTACTTC	CASSPGGQAYSYEQYF
-	TRBV24-1	TRBJ2-7	few	TGTGCCACCTCTGGCGTAGCGGATGTCTACGAGCAGTACTTC	CATSGVADVYEQYF